This TCR beta chain was identified in a study of blood T cell repertoires in COVID-19. The CDR3 loop spans 15 amino acids. Germline V gene lookup returns CDR1 MNHEY and CDR2 SVGAGI. V was shortened by 4 bases and J by 5 bases, with 18 bases between the two germline ends. The method was immunoSEQ multiplex PCR; TCRdb's version includes in-frame clones alone and lacks a portion of them. The sample records just over 300,000 clones, 87% being singletons. The chain employs TRBV6-5 and TRBJ2-7; D may be TRBD1 (5 bases). The specimen was peripheral blood. This clonotype originated in a man aged 18 to 29 with active or convalescent COVID-19. This CDR3 reads CASSWTAASRDEQYF. The CDR3 DNA reads as TGTGCCAGCAGTTGGACGGCCGCGTCCAGGGACGAGCAGTACTTC.